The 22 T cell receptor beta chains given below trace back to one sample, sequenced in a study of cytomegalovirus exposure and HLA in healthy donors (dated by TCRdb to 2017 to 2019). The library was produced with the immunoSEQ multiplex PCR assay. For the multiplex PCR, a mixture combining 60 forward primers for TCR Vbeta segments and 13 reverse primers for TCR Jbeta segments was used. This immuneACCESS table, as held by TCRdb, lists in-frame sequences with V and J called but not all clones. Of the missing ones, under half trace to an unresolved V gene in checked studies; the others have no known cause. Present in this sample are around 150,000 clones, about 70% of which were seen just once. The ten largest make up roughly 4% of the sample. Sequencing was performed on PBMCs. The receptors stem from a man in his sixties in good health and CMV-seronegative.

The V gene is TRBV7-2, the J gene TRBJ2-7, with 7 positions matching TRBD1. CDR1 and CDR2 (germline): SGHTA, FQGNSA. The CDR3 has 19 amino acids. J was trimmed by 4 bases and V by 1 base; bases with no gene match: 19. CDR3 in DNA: TGTGCCAGCAGCTTAGGTAGCGCCAGGGGGTCCGCCCTCCTTTACGAGCAGTACTTC. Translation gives CASSLGSARGSALLYEQYF.

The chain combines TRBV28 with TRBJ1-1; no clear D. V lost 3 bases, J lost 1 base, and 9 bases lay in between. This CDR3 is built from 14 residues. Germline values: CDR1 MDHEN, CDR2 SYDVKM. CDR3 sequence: CASSFPGGNTEAFF. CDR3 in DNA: TGTGCCAGCAGTTTTCCGGGAGGGAACACTGAAGCTTTCTTT.

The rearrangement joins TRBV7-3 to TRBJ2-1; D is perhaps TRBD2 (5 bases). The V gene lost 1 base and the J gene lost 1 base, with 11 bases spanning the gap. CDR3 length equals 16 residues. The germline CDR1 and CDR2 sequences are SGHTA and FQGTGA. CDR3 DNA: TGTGCCAGCAGCTTAAACGGGGTAAGGTCCTACAATGAGCAGTTCTTC. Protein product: CASSLNGVRSYNEQFF. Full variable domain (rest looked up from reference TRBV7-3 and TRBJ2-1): GAGVSQTPSNKVTEKGKYVELRCDPISGHTALYWYRQSLGQGPEFLIYFQGTGAADDSGLPNDRFFAVRPEGSVSTLKIQRTERGDSAVYLCASSLNGVRSYNEQFFGPGTRLTVL.

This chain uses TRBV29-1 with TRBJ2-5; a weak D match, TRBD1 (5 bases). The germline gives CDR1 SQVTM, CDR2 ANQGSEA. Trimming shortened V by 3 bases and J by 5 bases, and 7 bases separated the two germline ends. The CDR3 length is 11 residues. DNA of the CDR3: TGCAGCGTTGAGTGGGGCGAGACCCAGTACTTC. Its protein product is CSVEWGETQYF.

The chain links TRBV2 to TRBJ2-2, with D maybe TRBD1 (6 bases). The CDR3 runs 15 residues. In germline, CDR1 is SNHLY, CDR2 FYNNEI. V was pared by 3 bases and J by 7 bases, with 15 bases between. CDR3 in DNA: TGTGCCAGCAGTGATGACAGGCGGAATAACGGGGAGCTGTTTTTT. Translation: CASSDDRRNNGELFF. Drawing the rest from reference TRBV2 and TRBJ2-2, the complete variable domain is EPEVTQTPSHQVTQMGQEVILRCVPISNHLYFYWYRQILGQKVEFLVSFYNNEISEKSEIFDDQFSVERPDGSNFTLKIRSTKLEDSAMYFCASSDDRRNNGELFFGEGSRLTVL.

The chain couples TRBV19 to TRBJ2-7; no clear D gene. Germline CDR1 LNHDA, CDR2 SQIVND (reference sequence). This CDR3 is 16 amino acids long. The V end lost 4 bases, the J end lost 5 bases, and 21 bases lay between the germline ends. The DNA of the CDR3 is TGTGCCAGTAGTAGCGTACGAGGCGGTCGGATGGACGAGCAGTACTTC. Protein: CASSSVRGGRMDEQYF.

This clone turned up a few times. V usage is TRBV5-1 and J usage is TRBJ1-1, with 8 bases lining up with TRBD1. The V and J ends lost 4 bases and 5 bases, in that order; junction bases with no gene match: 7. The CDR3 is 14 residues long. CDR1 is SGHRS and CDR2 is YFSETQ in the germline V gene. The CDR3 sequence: CASSTGQGRTEAFF. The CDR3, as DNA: TGCGCCAGCAGCACCGGACAGGGTCGGACTGAAGCTTTCTTT.

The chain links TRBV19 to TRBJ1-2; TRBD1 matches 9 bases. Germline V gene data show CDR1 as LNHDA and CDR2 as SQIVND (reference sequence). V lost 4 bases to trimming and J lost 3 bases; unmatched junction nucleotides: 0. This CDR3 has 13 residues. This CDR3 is CASSRDRDYGYTF. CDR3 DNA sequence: TGTGCCAGTAGTAGGGACAGGGACTATGGCTACACCTTC.

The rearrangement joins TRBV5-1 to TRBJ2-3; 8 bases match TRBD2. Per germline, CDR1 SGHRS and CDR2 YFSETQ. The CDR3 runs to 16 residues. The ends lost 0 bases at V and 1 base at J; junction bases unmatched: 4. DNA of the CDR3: TGCGCCAGCAGCTTGGAGGTTAGCGGGGGCACAGATACGCAGTATTTT. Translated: CASSLEVSGGTDTQYF.

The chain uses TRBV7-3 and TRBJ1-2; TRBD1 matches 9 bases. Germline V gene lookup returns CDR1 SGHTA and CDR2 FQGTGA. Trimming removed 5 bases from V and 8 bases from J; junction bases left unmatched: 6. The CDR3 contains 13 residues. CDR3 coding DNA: TGTGCCAGCAGCCGGACAGGGGTAGGGGGCTACACCTTC. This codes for CASSRTGVGGYTF.

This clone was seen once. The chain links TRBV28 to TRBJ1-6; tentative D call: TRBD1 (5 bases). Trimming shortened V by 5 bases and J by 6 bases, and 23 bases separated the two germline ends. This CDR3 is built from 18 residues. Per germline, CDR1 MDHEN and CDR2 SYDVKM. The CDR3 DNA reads TGTGCCAGCAGTCCCCGGGTCTGGAGGGGTCGTGTTAATTCACCCCTCCACTTT. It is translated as CASSPRVWRGRVNSPLHF.

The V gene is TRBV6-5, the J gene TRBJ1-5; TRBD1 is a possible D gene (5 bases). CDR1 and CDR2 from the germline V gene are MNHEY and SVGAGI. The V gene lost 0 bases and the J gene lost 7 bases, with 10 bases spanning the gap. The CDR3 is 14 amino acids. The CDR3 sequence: CASSYSTGGQPQHF. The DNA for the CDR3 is TGTGCCAGCAGTTACTCGACTGGGGGGCAGCCCCAGCATTTT.

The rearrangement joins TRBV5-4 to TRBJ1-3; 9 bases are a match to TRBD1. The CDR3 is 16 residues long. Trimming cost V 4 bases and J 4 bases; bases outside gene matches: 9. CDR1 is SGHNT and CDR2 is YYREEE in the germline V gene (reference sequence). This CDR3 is CASSGHRGPGGNTIYF. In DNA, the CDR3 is TGTGCCAGCAGCGGACACAGGGGGCCGGGAGGAAACACCATATATTTT. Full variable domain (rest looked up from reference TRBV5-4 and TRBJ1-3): ETGVTQSPTHLIKTRGQQVTLRCSSQSGHNTVSWYQQALGQGPQFIFQYYREEENGRGNFPPRFSGLQFPNYSSELNVNALELDDSALYLCASSGHRGPGGNTIYFGEGSWLTVV.

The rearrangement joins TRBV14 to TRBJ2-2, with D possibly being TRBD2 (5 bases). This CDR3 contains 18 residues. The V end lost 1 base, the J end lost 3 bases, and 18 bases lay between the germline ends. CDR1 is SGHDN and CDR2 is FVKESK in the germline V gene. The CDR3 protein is CASSQVGGRSIYTGELFF. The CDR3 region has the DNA TGTGCCAGCAGCCAAGTAGGAGGCAGATCTATTTACACCGGGGAGCTGTTTTTT.

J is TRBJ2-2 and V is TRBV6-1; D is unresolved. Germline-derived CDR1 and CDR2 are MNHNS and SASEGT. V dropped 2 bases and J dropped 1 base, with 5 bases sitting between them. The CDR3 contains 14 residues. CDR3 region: CASSEQKNTGELFF. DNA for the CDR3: TGTGCCAGCAGTGAACAGAAGAACACCGGGGAGCTGTTTTTT.

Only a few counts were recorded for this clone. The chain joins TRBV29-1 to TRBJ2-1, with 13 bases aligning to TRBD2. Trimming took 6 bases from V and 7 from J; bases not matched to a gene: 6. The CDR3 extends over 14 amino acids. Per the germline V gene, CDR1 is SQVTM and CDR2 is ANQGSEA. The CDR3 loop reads CSVGTSGMGNEQFF. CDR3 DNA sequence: TGCAGCGTCGGGACTAGCGGGATGGGTAATGAGCAGTTCTTC.

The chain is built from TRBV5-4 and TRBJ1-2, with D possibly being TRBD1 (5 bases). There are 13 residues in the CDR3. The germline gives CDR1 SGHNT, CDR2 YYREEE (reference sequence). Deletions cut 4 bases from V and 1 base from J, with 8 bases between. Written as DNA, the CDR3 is TGTGCCAGCAGCCTACAGGATAACTATGGCTACACCTTC. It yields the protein CASSLQDNYGYTF.

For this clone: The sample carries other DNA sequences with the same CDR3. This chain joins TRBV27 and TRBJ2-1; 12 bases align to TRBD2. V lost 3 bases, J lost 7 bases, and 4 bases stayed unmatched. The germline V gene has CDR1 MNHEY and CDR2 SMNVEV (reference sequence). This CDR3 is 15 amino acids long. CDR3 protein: CASSLGLAGGNEQFF. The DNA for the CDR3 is TGTGCCAGCAGTTTGGGGCTAGCGGGGGGGAATGAGCAGTTCTTC.

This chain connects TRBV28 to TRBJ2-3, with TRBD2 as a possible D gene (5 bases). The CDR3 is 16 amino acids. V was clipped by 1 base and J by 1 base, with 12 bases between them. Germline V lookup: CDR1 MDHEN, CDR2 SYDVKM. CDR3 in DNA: TGTGCCAGCAGTTTATCTATCTTGAGGGGCACAGATACGCAGTATTTT. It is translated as CASSLSILRGTDTQYF.

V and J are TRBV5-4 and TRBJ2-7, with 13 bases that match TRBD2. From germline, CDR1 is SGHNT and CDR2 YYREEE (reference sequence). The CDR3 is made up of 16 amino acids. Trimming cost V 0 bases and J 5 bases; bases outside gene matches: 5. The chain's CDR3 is CASSLGLAGGGNEQYF. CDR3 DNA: TGTGCCAGCAGCTTGGGACTAGCGGGAGGCGGCAACGAGCAGTACTTC. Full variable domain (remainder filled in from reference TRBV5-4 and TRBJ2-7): ETGVTQSPTHLIKTRGQQVTLRCSSQSGHNTVSWYQQALGQGPQFIFQYYREEENGRGNFPPRFSGLQFPNYSSELNVNALELDDSALYLCASSLGLAGGGNEQYFGPGTRLTVT.

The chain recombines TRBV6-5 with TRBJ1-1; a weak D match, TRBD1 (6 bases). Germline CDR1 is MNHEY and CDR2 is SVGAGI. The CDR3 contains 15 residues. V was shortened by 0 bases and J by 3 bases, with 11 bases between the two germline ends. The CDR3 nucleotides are TGTGCCAGCAGTTACTCTAGGGGGGGGGACACTGAAGCTTTCTTT. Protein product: CASSYSRGGDTEAFF.

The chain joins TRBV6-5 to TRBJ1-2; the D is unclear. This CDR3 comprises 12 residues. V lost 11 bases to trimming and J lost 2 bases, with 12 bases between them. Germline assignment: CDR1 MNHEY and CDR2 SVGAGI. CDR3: CAAREANYGYTF. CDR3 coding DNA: TGTGCCGCCCGGGAGGCAAACTATGGCTACACCTTC.